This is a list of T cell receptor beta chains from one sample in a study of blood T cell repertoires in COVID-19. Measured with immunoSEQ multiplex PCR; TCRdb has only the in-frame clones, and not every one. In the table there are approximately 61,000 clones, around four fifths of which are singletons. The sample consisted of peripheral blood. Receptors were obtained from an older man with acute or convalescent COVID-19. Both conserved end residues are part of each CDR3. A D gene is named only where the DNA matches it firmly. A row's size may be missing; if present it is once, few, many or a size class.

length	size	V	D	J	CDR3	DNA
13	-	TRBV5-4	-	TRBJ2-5	CASSTGLQETQYF	TGTGCCAGCAGCACGGGTCTCCAAGAGACCCAGTACTTC
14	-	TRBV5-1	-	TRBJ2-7	CASSQRDTAYEQYF	TGCGCCAGCAGCCAACGGGACACGGCCTACGAGCAGTACTTC
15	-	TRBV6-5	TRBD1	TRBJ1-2	CASSSPRQGTYGYTF	TGTGCCAGCAGTTCACCTAGACAGGGAACCTATGGCTACACCTTC
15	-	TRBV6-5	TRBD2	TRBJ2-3	CAGRGGPRSTDTQYF	TGTGCCGGACGGGGGGGGCCCAGAAGCACAGATACGCAGTATTTT
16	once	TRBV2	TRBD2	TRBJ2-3	CASRRRTSGGTDTQYF	TGTGCCAGCCGACGACGGACTAGCGGGGGGACAGATACGCAGTATTTT
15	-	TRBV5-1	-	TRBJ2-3	CASSFEGESPDTQYF	TGCGCCAGCAGCTTCGAGGGGGAGTCACCAGATACGCAGTATTTT
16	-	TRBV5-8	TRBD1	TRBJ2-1	CASSLGTGGSYNEQFF	TGTGCCAGCAGCTTGGGAACAGGGGGCTCCTACAATGAGCAGTTCTTC
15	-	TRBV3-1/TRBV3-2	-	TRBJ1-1	CASSQDLTEMTEAFF	TGTGCCAGCAGCCAAGATCTTACGGAGATGACTGAAGCTTTCTTT
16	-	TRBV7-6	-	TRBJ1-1	CASSLDAPPQGTEAFF	TGTGCCAGCAGCTTAGACGCACCCCCACAGGGCACTGAAGCTTTCTTT
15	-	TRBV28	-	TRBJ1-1	CASSRPGGANTEAFF	TGTGCCAGCAGTCGCCCGGGAGGGGCGAACACTGAAGCTTTCTTT
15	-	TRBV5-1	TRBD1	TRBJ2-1	CASRSTGVSYNEQFF	TGCGCCAGCAGGTCTACAGGGGTCTCCTACAATGAGCAGTTCTTC
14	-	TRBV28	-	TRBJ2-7	CASSPTGEVYEQYF	TGTGCCAGCAGTCCCACAGGGGAGGTGTACGAGCAGTACTTC
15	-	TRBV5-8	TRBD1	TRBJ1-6	CASSLGQGASSPLHF	TGTGCCAGCAGCTTGGGTCAGGGGGCGAGTTCACCCCTCCACTTT
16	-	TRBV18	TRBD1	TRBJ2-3	CASSRTGAPSTDTQYF	TGTGCCAGCTCTCGGACAGGGGCCCCAAGCACAGATACGCAGTATTTT
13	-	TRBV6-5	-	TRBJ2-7	CASRDGISYEQYF	TGTGCCAGCAGAGACGGGATTTCATACGAGCAGTACTTC
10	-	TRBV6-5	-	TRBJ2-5	CARPRGLTDF	TGTGCCAGGCCGCGGGGGCTCACGGACTTC
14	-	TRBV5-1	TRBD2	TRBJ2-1	CASSLYRTSGEQFF	TGCGCCAGCAGCTTGTATCGGACTAGCGGTGAGCAGTTCTTC
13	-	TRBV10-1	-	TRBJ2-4	CASSDSGTRIQYF	TGCGCCAGCAGTGATTCGGGGACACGGATTCAGTACTTC
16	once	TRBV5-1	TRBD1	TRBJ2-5	CASSHRQGVYQETQYF	TGCGCCAGCAGCCACAGACAGGGGGTGTACCAAGAGACCCAGTACTTC
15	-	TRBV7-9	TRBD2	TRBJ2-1	CASSPSGGGLGEQFF	TGTGCCAGCAGCCCCTCGGGGGGTGGGCTGGGTGAGCAGTTCTTC
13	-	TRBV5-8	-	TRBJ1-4	CASSLGRGEKLFF	TGTGCCAGCAGCTTAGGACGGGGTGAAAAACTGTTTTTT
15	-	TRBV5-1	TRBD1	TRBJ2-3	CASSPPTGAADTQYF	TGCGCCAGCAGTCCCCCTACAGGGGCGGCAGATACGCAGTATTTT
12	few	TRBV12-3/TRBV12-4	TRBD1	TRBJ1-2	CASTSGGNGYTF	TGTGCCAGCACCTCAGGGGGAAATGGCTACACCTTC
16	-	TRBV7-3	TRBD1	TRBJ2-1	CASSPRTGVSYNEQFF	TGTGCCAGCAGCCCGCGGACAGGGGTCAGCTACAATGAGCAGTTCTTC
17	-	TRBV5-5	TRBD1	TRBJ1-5	CASSSGQGLDLGQPQHF	TGTGCCAGCAGCTCTGGACAGGGTCTTGATTTGGGTCAGCCCCAGCATTTT
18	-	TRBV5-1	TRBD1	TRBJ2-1	CASSRRPGQQASNGEQFF	TGCGCCAGCAGCAGACGTCCGGGACAGCAGGCTTCGAATGGTGAGCAGTTCTTC
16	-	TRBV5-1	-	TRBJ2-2	CASSVIRGRDTGELFF	TGCGCCAGCAGCGTTATCAGGGGTCGGGACACCGGGGAGCTGTTTTTT
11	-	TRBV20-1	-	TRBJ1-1	CSASSRRGAFF	TGCAGTGCTAGTTCGCGGAGAGGGGCTTTCTTT
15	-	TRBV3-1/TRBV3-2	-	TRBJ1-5	CASSSDTYSNQPQHF	TGTGCCAGCAGTTCTGACACCTATAGCAATCAGCCCCAGCATTTT
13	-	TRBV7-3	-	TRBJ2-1	CASSINRYNEQFF	TGTGCCAGCAGCATAAACAGGTATAATGAGCAGTTCTTC
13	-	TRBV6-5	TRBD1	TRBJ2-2	CASRRTGTGELFF	TGTGCCAGCAGGAGGACAGGGACCGGGGAGCTGTTTTTT
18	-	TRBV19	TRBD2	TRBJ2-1	CASSIAGGAGGALNEQFF	TGTGCCAGTAGTATCGCCGGGGGGGCCGGGGGGGCCCTCAATGAGCAGTTCTTC
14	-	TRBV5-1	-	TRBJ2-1	CASSTDSSYNEQFF	TGCGCCAGCAGCACGGACAGCTCCTACAATGAGCAGTTCTTC
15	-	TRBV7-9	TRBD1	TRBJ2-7	CASSLGRTGVYEQYF	TGTGCCAGCAGCTTAGGTCGGACAGGGGTCTACGAGCAGTACTTC
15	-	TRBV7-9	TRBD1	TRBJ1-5	CASSFGTGDNQPQHF	TGTGCCAGCAGCTTTGGGACAGGGGACAATCAGCCCCAGCATTTT
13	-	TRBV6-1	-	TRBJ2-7	CASSETPSYEQYF	TGTGCCAGCAGTGAAACACCGTCCTACGAGCAGTACTTC
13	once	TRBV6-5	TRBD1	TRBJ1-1	CASRKGAATEAFF	TGTGCCAGCAGGAAGGGGGCCGCCACTGAAGCTTTCTTT
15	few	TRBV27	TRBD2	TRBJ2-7	CASSLRTSGVNEQYF	TGTGCCAGCAGTCTACGGACTAGCGGGGTCAACGAGCAGTACTTC
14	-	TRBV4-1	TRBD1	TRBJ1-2	CASSRGTGVYGYTF	TGCGCCAGCAGCCGCGGGACAGGGGTTTATGGCTACACCTTC
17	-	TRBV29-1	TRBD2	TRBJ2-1	CSAWTSGGAALYNEQFF	TGCAGCGCCTGGACTAGCGGGGGGGCAGCGCTGTACAATGAGCAGTTCTTC
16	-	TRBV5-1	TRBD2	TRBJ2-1	CASSLGSGGFYNEQFF	TGCGCCAGCAGCTTGGGTAGCGGGGGTTTTTACAATGAGCAGTTCTTC
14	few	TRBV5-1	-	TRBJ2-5	CASSLSGGEETQYF	TGCGCCAGCAGCTTGTCTGGCGGGGAAGAGACCCAGTACTTC
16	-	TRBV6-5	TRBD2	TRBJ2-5	CASSSDLAGGGETQYF	TGTGCCAGCAGTTCCGATTTAGCGGGGGGAGGGGAGACCCAGTACTTC
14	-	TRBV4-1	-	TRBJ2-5	CASSPPGVGETQYF	TGCGCCAGCAGCCCCCCCGGCGTCGGGGAGACCCAGTACTTC
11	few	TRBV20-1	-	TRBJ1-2	CSGGEPYGYTF	TGCAGTGGGGGGGAACCCTATGGCTACACCTTC
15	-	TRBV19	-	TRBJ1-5	CASSIGGGRGQPQHF	TGTGCCAGTAGTATAGGAGGGGGAAGAGGGCAGCCCCAGCATTTT
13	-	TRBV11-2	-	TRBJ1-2	CASTLSRGIGYTF	TGTGCCAGCACCCTAAGTCGGGGGATTGGCTACACCTTC
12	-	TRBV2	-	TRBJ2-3	CAITPLGDTQYF	TGTGCCATCACCCCCCTCGGTGATACGCAGTATTTT
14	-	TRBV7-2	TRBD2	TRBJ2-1	CASSVPGLAGGSFF	TGTGCCAGCAGCGTCCCGGGACTAGCGGGGGGCTCGTTCTTC
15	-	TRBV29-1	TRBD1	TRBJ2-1	CSVVSRDRGFNEQFF	TGCAGCGTTGTGTCCCGGGACAGGGGTTTCAATGAGCAGTTCTTC
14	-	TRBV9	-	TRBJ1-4	CASSRGGEEEKLFF	TGTGCCAGCAGCCGGGGCGGGGAGGAGGAAAAACTGTTTTTT
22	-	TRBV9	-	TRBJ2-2	CASSVVGRTAESNGPGTGELFF	TGTGCCAGCAGCGTAGTTGGAAGAACGGCTGAATCAAATGGGCCCGGAACCGGGGAGCTGTTTTTT
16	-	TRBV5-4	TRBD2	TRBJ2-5	CASSLGLAALRETQYF	TGTGCCAGCAGCTTGGGACTAGCGGCCCTCAGGGAGACCCAGTACTTC
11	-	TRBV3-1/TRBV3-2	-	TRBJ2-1	CASSQAREQFF	TGTGCCAGCAGCCAAGCTCGGGAGCAGTTCTTC
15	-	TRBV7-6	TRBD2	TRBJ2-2	CASSLKAGGTGELFF	TGTGCCAGCAGCTTAAAAGCGGGGGGCACCGGGGAGCTGTTTTTT
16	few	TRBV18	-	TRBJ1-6	CASSDLTFGYNSPLHF	TGTGCCAGCTCAGATCTGACATTCGGTTATAATTCACCCCTCCACTTT
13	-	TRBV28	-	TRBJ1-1	CASSLGGRTEAFF	TGTGCCAGCAGTCTTGGTGGTCGGACTGAAGCTTTCTTT
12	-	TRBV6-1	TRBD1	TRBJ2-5	CASSEAGGAGHF	TGTGCCAGCAGTGAAGCAGGGGGCGCAGGGCACTTC
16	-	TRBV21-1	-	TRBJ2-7	CASSQTGDRGQYEQYF	TGTGCCAGCAGCCAAACGGGTGACAGGGGGCAATACGAGCAGTACTTC